These T cell receptor beta chains were read from a single sample in a study of radiation and T cells in renal cell carcinoma. The table came from immunoSEQ multiplex PCR; TCRdb's copy has only in-frame clones and leaves some out. The sample includes about 91,000 clones, 82% of them seen just once. This material consisted of blood, taken from a patient whose treatment included radiotherapy and nephrectomy. These receptors were collected from a man aged 55 to 70 with renal cell carcinoma. The CDR3 runs from the conserved cysteine through the conserved F or W.

v_call | cdr3_aa
TRBV5-1 | CASTEGGWGGEQYF
TRBV4-2 | CASSQDLARELSTDTQYF
TRBV6-1 | CASMRDRGTDTQYF
TRBV30 | CAWSDRRGEQYF
TRBV27 | CASSLRTSGTGELFF
TRBV28 | CASRDNSNQPQHF
TRBV19 | CASSIEGGGAFF
TRBV30 | CAWKQGDNQPQHF
TRBV6-1 | CATQLGRTSGSPQYF
TRBV7-2 | CASSLGRVGLFF
TRBV5-4 | CASTRGEDRSSYNEQFF
TRBV11-2 | CASSSGLANEQFF
TRBV15 | CATSRPPGRLNEQFF
TRBV5-4 | CASSPGQDPSNTEAFF
TRBV19 | CASTWTSGSLSYNEQFF
TRBV28 | CASKRADGTNYGYTF
TRBV14 | CASAPGTSGRRAKNIQYF
TRBV2 | CAVTSGVYYEQYF
TRBV29-1 | CSVTLGTGELFF
TRBV4-1 | CASSQDPVRVAMNTEAFF
TRBV5-1 | CASSLDRGSSYEQYF
TRBV5-1 | CASSSEWTGELFF
TRBV5-5 | CASSLRDRGQTGELFF
TRBV29-1 | CSVGLGGYEQYF
TRBV7-2 | CASSFGGFSTDTQYF
TRBV28 | CASKREYGYTF
TRBV20-1 | CSAKGYTF
TRBV6-1 | CATTLRRAHTGELFF
TRBV27 | CASSRWDRGDEQYF